The 19 T cell receptor beta chains presented below share a single source sample, sequenced in a study of T cell repertoires in cytomegalovirus infection. TCRdb used MiXCR to reprocess the reads, holding one entry per CDR3 protein. The sample lists roughly 280,000 distinct CDR3 sequences, about an eighth seen once, with around 8.8% in the top ten. Specimen: PBMCs. The receptors stem from a human donor in good health (CMV status not recorded). Some clones in this sample may be carry-over from other donors' samples.

This clonotype has ten or more counts. V is TRBV7-2 and J is TRBJ2-2; tentatively, D is TRBD1 or TRBD2 (5 bases each). V gave up 2 bases and J gave up 1 base, with 8 bases separating them. CDR3 length: 15 residues. Per the germline V gene, CDR1 is SGHTA and CDR2 is FQGNSA. The CDR3: CASSLLGVNTGELFF. The CDR3 DNA reads TGTGCCAGCAGCTTACTGGGGGTGAACACCGGGGAGCTGTTTTTT.

This clonotype was seen repeatedly, ten times or more. V is TRBV7-6 and J is TRBJ1-1; possibly TRBD1 for D (5 bases). The V and J ends lost 2 bases and 1 base respectively, with 8 bases between them. The germline gives CDR1 SGHVS, CDR2 FNYEAQ. The CDR3 is 14 amino acids. CDR3 bases: TGTGCCAGCAGCTTACAAGGGGAGAACACTGAAGCTTTCTTT. Residues: CASSLQGENTEAFF.

This clonotype was counted only a few times. The rearrangement joins TRBV19 to TRBJ2-5, with D perhaps TRBD2 (6 bases). V lost 3 bases and J 3 bases, leaving 8 bases between the germline ends. CDR1 and CDR2 from the germline V gene are LNHDA and SQIVND (reference sequence). The CDR3 length is 13 residues. The CDR3 nucleotides read TGTGCCAGTAGTATTGGGGGGAAAGAGACCCAGTACTTC. It codes for CASSIGGKETQYF.

The chain carries TRBV6-2 or TRBV6-3 and TRBJ1-2; D is perhaps TRBD1 (6 bases). From germline, CDR1 is MNHEY and CDR2 SVGEGT. V was shortened by 6 bases and J by 8 bases, with 19 bases between the two germline ends. CDR3 size: 14 residues. CDR3 protein: CASRENRVGGGYTF. CDR3 sequence (DNA): TGTGCCAGCAGGGAAAACAGGGTAGGAGGCGGCTACACCTTC.

This clonotype was detected a few times. The rearrangement links TRBV18 to TRBJ1-1; D uncertain. Between the trimmed V and J ends, which lost 0 bases and 5 bases, there was a span of 10 bases. The V gene's germline CDR1 is KGHSH and CDR2 LQKENI. This CDR3 contains 14 residues. The CDR3 region is CASSPPSARTEAFF. CDR3 DNA: TGTGCCAGCTCACCACCGTCGGCAAGGACTGAAGCTTTCTTT.

This clonotype has at least ten counts. The chain joins TRBV2 to TRBJ2-2; tentative D call: TRBD1 (5 bases). Germline V gives CDR1 SNHLY, CDR2 FYNNEI. Trimming left V 5 bases short and J 0 bases short, with 10 bases between. This CDR3 has 15 amino acids. The CDR3 here is CASSPTVSNTGELFF. CDR3 sequence (DNA): TGTGCCAGCAGTCCGACAGTTTCGAACACCGGGGAGCTGTTTTTT.

There are many counts of this clonotype. The J gene is TRBJ2-1, the V gene TRBV7-2, with TRBD2 identical over 13 bases. This CDR3 contains 22 residues. The germline V gene encodes CDR1 SGHTA and CDR2 FQGNSA. With V trimmed by 1 base and J by 0 bases, 15 bases remained unmatched. CDR3 sequence (DNA): TGTGCCAGCAGCTTAGGGGAACCGGGACTAGCGGGGACCTTAAGCTCCTACAATGAGCAGTTCTTC. It specifies CASSLGEPGLAGTLSSYNEQFF.

This clonotype was recorded at least ten times. The chain employs TRBV11-2 and TRBJ1-5; tentative D call: TRBD1 (6 bases). Germline assignment: CDR1 SGHAT and CDR2 FQNNGV. The CDR3 contains 17 residues. Trimming removed 5 bases from V and 7 bases from J, with 24 bases in between. As DNA, the CDR3 is TGTGCCAGCAGCCCGGGAACAGGGATGGGGGGAAGACAGCCCCAGCATTTT. This sequence encodes CASSPGTGMGGRQPQHF.

This chain uses TRBV5-1 with TRBJ1-1; TRBD1 matches 8 bases. This CDR3 comprises 15 residues. CDR1 SGHRS and CDR2 YFSETQ come from the germline V gene. V lost 4 bases to trimming and J lost 1 base; unmatched junction nucleotides: 6. The CDR3 nucleotides are TGCGCCAGCAGCACCGGACAGGGACCGAACACTGAAGCTTTCTTT. It yields the protein CASSTGQGPNTEAFF.

This clonotype was observed many times. This rearrangement joins TRBV7-2 to TRBJ1-5; the D gene is possibly TRBD1 (6 bases). With 4 bases removed from V and 9 bases from J, the gap between germline ends came to 19 bases. Looked up from germline, CDR1 is SGHTA and CDR2 is FQGNSA. The CDR3 consists of 15 residues. The CDR3 coding sequence is TGTGCCAGCAGCTACCAGGACAGTAATTTTCCGCCCCAGCATTTT. Translated: CASSYQDSNFPPQHF.

This clonotype was picked up a small number of times. The rearrangement joins TRBV14 to TRBJ1-1; 8 nucleotides line up with TRBD1. The CDR3 extends over 15 amino acids. The germline gives CDR1 SGHDN, CDR2 FVKESK. Trimming at V came to 1 base and at J to 11 bases, leaving 12 bases not matched to a gene. The CDR3 here is CASSQGTGFISVAFF. In DNA, the CDR3 is TGTGCCAGCAGCCAAGGGACAGGGTTTATCTCCGTGGCTTTCTTT.

In its sample, this clonotype was seen a few times. This chain uses TRBV11-3 with TRBJ2-3, with D possibly being TRBD2 (5 bases). Trimming pared 3 bases from V and 5 bases from J, leaving 6 bases between. This CDR3 comprises 12 residues. CDR1 is SGHNT and CDR2 is YENEEA in the germline V gene. CDR3 DNA sequence: TGTGCCAGCAGCTTTGGGAGAGATACGCAGTATTTT. Translation: CASSFGRDTQYF. The full variable domain, in which reference TRBV11-3 and TRBJ2-3 provide the parts outside the CDR3, is EAGVVQSPRYKIIEKKQPVAFWCNPISGHNTLYWYLQNLGQGPELLIRYENEEAVDDSQLPKDRFSAERLKGVDSTLKIQPAELGDSAVYLCASSFGRDTQYFGPGTRLTVL.

With regard to this clonotype: This may stem from a read error, because a much larger clone lies one nucleotide away. This rearrangement joins TRBV7-2 to TRBJ2-5; unclear D gene. Germline loops: CDR1 SGHTA, CDR2 FQGNSA. V was trimmed by 5 bases and J by 4 bases, leaving 17 bases between them. The CDR3 sequence is 15 residues long. CDR3 amino acids: CASSQGPAAIETQYF. The CDR3 DNA sequence: TGTGCCAGCAGCCAAGGGCCGGCTGCCATAGAGACCCAGTACTTC. The full variable domain, its missing parts supplied by reference TRBV7-2 and TRBJ2-5, is GAGVSQSPSNKVTEKGKDVELRCDPISGHTALYWYRQSLGQGLEFLIYFQGNSAPDKSGLPSDRFSAERTGGSVSTLTIQRTQQEDSAVYLCASSQGPAAIETQYFGPGTRLLVL.

The rearrangement uses TRBV27 and TRBJ2-6; TRBD1 aligns across 8 bases. Trimming took 6 bases from V and 0 from J; bases not matched to a gene: 10. CDR1 and CDR2 (germline): MNHEY, SMNVEV (reference sequence). This CDR3 is 18 amino acids long. The CDR3 coding sequence is TGTGCCAGCAGGGCGGGACAGGTTCTCAGCTCTGGGGCCAACGTCCTGACTTTC. Protein product: CASRAGQVLSSGANVLTF.

The V gene is TRBV7-9, the J gene TRBJ1-2; D is perhaps TRBD1 (6 bases). This CDR3 spans 15 amino acids. Trimming pared 5 bases from V and 7 bases from J, leaving 20 bases between. The germline V gene encodes CDR1 SEHNR and CDR2 FQNEAQ (reference sequence). CDR3: CASSRGAGHNVGYTF. Here the CDR3 DNA reads TGTGCCAGCAGCCGGGGGGCTGGACACAACGTTGGCTACACCTTC.

This clonotype was detected ten times or more. The chain recombines TRBV7-9 with TRBJ1-1, with a possible D match to TRBD1 (5 bases). Germline lookup yields CDR1 SEHNR and CDR2 FQNEAQ (reference sequence). Trimming pared 8 bases from V and 1 base from J, leaving 17 bases between. CDR3 length: 15 amino acids. DNA for the CDR3: TGTGCCAGCCCGGCCAAGGCGGGGACGAACACTGAAGCTTTCTTT. Its translation is CASPAKAGTNTEAFF. Full variable domain (rest looked up from reference TRBV7-9 and TRBJ1-1): DTGVSQNPRHKITKRGQNVTFRCDPISEHNRLYWYRQTLGQGPEFLTYFQNEAQLEKSRLLSDRFSAERPKGSFSTLEIQRTEQGDSAMYLCASPAKAGTNTEAFFGQGTRLTVV.

The rearrangement joins TRBV11-3 to TRBJ1-1; tentative D call: TRBD1 (5 bases). V dropped 3 bases and J dropped 6 bases, with 11 bases sitting between them. Germline V lookup: CDR1 SGHNT, CDR2 YENEEA. The CDR3 totals 13 residues. The CDR3 spells CASSLGGEAEAFF. The DNA for the CDR3 is TGTGCCAGCAGCTTGGGGGGGGAAGCTGAAGCTTTCTTT.

The V call is TRBV7-9, the J call TRBJ2-3; 11 bases fit TRBD2. The CDR3 covers 16 residues. V shed 5 bases and J 2 bases; nucleotides not matched to a gene: 6. Germline V gene sequence: CDR1 SEHNR, CDR2 FQNEAQ (reference sequence). In nucleotides, the CDR3 is TGTGCCAGCAGCCCGCCTAGCGGGGGGCACACAGATACGCAGTATTTT. It encodes CASSPPSGGHTDTQYF.

This clonotype was found a few times. The rearrangement links TRBV30 to TRBJ1-6, with 7 bases matching TRBD1. The trim removed 2 bases at V and 10 bases at J, leaving 17 bases unmatched. CDR3 length: 17 residues. The germline V gene encodes CDR1 GTSNPN and CDR2 SVGIG (reference sequence). CDR3 region: CAWSYLHRDSQNSPLHF. The DNA for the CDR3 is TGTGCCTGGAGTTATCTCCATCGGGACAGCCAGAACTCACCCCTCCACTTT.